This entry features one T cell receptor (beta chain) sequence. The data derive from a study of cytomegalovirus exposure and HLA in healthy donors. Vbeta (60) and Jbeta (13) primers were used in the PCR. The repertoire was sequenced with immunoSEQ multiplex PCR; TCRdb's copy has only in-frame clones and lacks some. Here the sample spans roughly 110,000 clones, 60% to 75% being singletons. J gave up 10 bases and V 2 bases, and 8 bases lay outside the gene matches. Germline lookup yields CDR1 WNHNN and CDR2 SYGVQD (reference sequence). The CDR3 totals 13 residues. This chain links TRBV10-1 with TRBJ2-7; 7 bases are shared with TRBD1. Sequencing was performed on PBMCs. The TCR was taken from a man under 40 in good health and CMV-seronegative. CDR3 nucleotide sequence: TGCGCCAGCAGTGAGCCGGGACAGAATAGACAGTACTTC. It encodes CASSEPGQNRQYF.